Presented here are 2 T cell receptor beta chains from one specimen sequenced in a study of T cell clonality in common variable immunodeficiency. No cognate antigen is known for these TCRs. Findings of the study overall: Reportedly, TCR beta sequences from common variable immunodeficiency showed fewer deletions and N-nucleotide insertions.

Clones were sequenced by immunoSEQ multiplex PCR, and TCRdb holds only the in-frame ones, with some missing. Captured here are 23,000 or so clones, none seen once; the top ten comprise about 9.2%. Sequences were obtained from peripheral blood mononuclear cells. Every receptor here comes from a human donor with common variable immunodeficiency.

The CDR3 loop is CASSLQLAAQETQYF. The covered CDR3 bases are TGTGCCAGCAGCCTTCAACTAGCGGCACAAGAGACC. The gene calls are TRBV11-2 and TRBJ2-5; TRBD2 aligns across 8 bases. The CDR3 end lies 3 residues beyond the end of the read and is filled in from the germline J gene. This CDR3 contains 15 residues. With 5 bases clipped from V and 2 bases from J, the junction kept 7 bases outside the gene matches. Looked up from germline, CDR1 is SGHAT and CDR2 is FQNNGV. Filled out from reference TRBV11-2 and TRBJ2-5, the complete variable domain reads EAGVAQSPRYKIIEKRQSVAFWCNPISGHATLYWYQQILGQGPKLLIQFQNNGVVDDSQLPKDRFSAERLKGVDSTLKIQPAKLEDSAVYLCASSLQLAAQETQYFGPGTRLLVL.

This clone came up many times. Read coverage stops 3 residues before the CDR3 terminus; the germline J gene supplies the remainder. V and J are TRBV5-1 and TRBJ2-2; weak D call: TRBD1 (5 bases). With 4 bases removed from V and 6 bases from J, the gap between germline ends came to 16 bases. The CDR3 is made up of 15 amino acids. The germline CDR1 and CDR2 sequences are SGHRS and YFSETQ. CDR3 bases read: TGCGCCAGCAGCGCCCTGGCAGGGATGGCCGGGGAG. As protein: CASSALAGMAGE. The whole CDR3 reads CASSALAGMAGELFF.